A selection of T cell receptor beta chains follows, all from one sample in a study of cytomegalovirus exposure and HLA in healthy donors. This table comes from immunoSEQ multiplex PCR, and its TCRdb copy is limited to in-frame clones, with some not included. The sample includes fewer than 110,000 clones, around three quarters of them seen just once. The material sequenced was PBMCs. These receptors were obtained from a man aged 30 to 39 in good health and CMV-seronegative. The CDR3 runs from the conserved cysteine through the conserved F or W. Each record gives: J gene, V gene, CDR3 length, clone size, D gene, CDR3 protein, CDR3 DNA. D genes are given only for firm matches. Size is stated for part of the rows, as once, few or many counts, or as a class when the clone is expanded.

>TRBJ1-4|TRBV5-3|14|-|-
CARSQQGAQVKLFF
TGTGCCAGAAGCCAACAGGGTGCCCAAGTGAAACTGTTTTTT
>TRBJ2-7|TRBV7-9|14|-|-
CASSFTDSKIEQYF
TGTGCCAGCAGCTTCACCGACAGTAAAATAGAGCAGTACTTC
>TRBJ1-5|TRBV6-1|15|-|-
CASSWSFGAHQPQHF
TGTGCCAGCAGTTGGAGCTTTGGAGCCCATCAGCCCCAGCATTTT
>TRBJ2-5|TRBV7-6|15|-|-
CASSLPGVGQETQYF
TGTGCCAGCAGCTTACCAGGGGTAGGCCAAGAGACCCAGTACTTC
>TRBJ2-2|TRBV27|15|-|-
CASSPRDTETGELFF
TGTGCCAGCAGTCCCCGGGACACAGAGACCGGGGAGCTGTTTTTT
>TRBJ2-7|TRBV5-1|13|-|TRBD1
CASRRGQGAEQYF
TGCGCCAGCAGGCGCGGACAGGGCGCCGAGCAGTACTTC
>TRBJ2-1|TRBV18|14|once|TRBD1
CASSPQDRGNEQFF
TGTGCCAGCTCACCACAGGACAGGGGCAATGAGCAGTTCTTC
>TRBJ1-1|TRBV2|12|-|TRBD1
CATDREATEAFF
TGTGCCACCGACAGGGAAGCCACTGAAGCTTTCTTT
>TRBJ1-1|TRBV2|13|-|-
CASISLGGTEAFF
TGTGCCAGCATCTCCTTAGGCGGGACTGAAGCTTTCTTT
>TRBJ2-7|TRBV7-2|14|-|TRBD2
CASSLVASGYEQYF
TGTGCCAGCAGCTTAGTCGCTAGCGGCTACGAGCAGTACTTC
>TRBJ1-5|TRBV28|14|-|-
CASRPTGNGQPQHF
TGTGCCAGCAGACCAACAGGGAATGGCCAGCCCCAGCATTTT
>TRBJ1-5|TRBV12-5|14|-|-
CASGLAGNNQPQHF
TGTGCTAGTGGTTTAGCAGGGAACAATCAGCCCCAGCATTTT
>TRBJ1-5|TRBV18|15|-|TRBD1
CASSPGTGGTQPQHF
TGTGCCAGCTCACCAGGGACAGGGGGCACCCAGCCCCAGCATTTT
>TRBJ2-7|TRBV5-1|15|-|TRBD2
CASSLGEGVNYEQYF
TGCGCCAGCAGCTTGGGGGAGGGCGTCAACTACGAGCAGTACTTC
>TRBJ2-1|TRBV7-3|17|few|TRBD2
CASSPIPGLAGNNEQFF
TGTGCCAGCAGCCCGATCCCAGGACTAGCGGGGAACAATGAGCAGTTCTTC
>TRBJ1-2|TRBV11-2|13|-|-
CASSLEGRAGYTF
TGTGCCAGCAGCTTAGAGGGCAGGGCTGGCTACACCTTC
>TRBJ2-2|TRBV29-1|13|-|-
CSVHGSDTGELFF
TGCAGCGTCCACGGGTCAGACACCGGGGAGCTGTTTTTT
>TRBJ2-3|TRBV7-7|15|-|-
CASSLLGRSTDTQYF
TGTGCCAGCAGCTTACTGGGCAGAAGCACAGATACGCAGTATTTT
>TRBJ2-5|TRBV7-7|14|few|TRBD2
CASSLAGGQETQYF
TGTGCCAGCAGCCTAGCGGGAGGGCAAGAGACCCAGTACTTC
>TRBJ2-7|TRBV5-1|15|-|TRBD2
CASSLAGLAGDEQYF
TGCGCCAGCAGCTTGGCCGGACTAGCCGGGGACGAGCAGTACTTC
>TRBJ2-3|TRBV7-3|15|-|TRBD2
CASSLGSTSGGPQYF
TGTGCCAGCAGCTTAGGCTCTACTAGCGGGGGCCCGCAGTATTTT
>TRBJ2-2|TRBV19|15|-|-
CASSIPGLGTGELFF
TGTGCCAGTAGTATACCAGGTCTTGGCACCGGGGAGCTGTTTTTT
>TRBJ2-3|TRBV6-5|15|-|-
CASSWEGGGTDTQYF
TGTGCCAGCAGCTGGGAAGGGGGGGGCACAGATACGCAGTATTTT
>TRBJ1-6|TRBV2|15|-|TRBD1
CASNPTGRDNSPLHF
TGTGCCAGCAACCCGACAGGGAGAGATAATTCACCCCTCCACTTT
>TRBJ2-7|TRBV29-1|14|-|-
CSATSDSYSYEQYF
TGCAGCGCCACCTCCGACAGTTACTCCTACGAGCAGTACTTC
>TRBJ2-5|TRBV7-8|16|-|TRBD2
CASSRLAGSYQETQYF
TGTGCCAGCAGTCGACTAGCGGGTTCGTACCAAGAGACCCAGTACTTC
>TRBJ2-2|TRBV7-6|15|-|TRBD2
CASSLVQGGSGELFF
TGTGCCAGCAGCTTAGTGCAGGGAGGGTCCGGGGAGCTGTTTTTT
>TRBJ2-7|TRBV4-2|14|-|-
CASSQGIQLYEQYF
TGTGCCAGCAGCCAAGGGATACAGTTATACGAGCAGTACTTC
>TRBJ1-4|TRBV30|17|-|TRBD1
CAWSPIPGQGLNEKLFF
TGTGCCTGGAGTCCTATCCCGGGACAGGGACTTAATGAAAAACTGTTTTTT
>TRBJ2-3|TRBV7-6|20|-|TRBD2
CASSLMGLAGLTGTTDTQYF
TGTGCCAGCAGCTTAATGGGTCTAGCGGGGCTCACGGGAACAACAGATACGCAGTATTTT
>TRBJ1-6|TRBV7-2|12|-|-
CASSLRNLALHF
TGTGCCAGCAGCTTGAGGAATTTAGCCCTCCACTTT
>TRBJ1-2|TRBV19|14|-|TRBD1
CASKNADRADGYTF
TGTGCCAGTAAAAACGCAGACAGGGCTGATGGCTACACCTTC
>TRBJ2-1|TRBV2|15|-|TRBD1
CAGKLEGQGYNEQFF
TGTGCCGGCAAACTCGAAGGACAGGGATACAATGAGCAGTTCTTC
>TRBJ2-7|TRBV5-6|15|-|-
CASSLPGSGAHEQYF
TGTGCCAGCAGCTTACCCGGGAGTGGAGCTCACGAGCAGTACTTC
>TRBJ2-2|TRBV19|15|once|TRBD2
CASSKWEGITGELFF
TGTGCCAGTAGTAAATGGGAGGGCATCACCGGGGAGCTGTTTTTT
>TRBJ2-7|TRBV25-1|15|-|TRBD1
CASSERTGGFHEQYF
TGTGCCAGCAGTGAAAGAACAGGGGGATTCCACGAGCAGTACTTC
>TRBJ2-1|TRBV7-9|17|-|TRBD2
CASSSLRGLAGGNEQFF
TGTGCCAGCAGCTCCCTCCGGGGGCTAGCGGGAGGTAATGAGCAGTTCTTC
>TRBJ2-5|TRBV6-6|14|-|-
CASSRPDSQETQYF
TGTGCCAGCAGCCGCCCTGACAGCCAAGAGACCCAGTACTTC
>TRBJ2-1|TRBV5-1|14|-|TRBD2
CASSFEREWGEQFF
TGCGCCAGCAGCTTCGAGCGGGAGTGGGGTGAGCAGTTCTTC
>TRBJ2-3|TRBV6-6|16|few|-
CASSYSEGSPTDTQYF
TGTGCCAGCAGTTACTCGGAGGGTAGCCCCACAGATACGCAGTATTTT
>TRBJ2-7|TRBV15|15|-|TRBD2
CATSRDRAGFNEQYF
TGTGCCACCAGCAGAGATCGAGCGGGATTCAACGAGCAGTACTTC
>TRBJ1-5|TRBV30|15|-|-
CAWSGGDGSSQPQHF
TGTGCCTGGAGTGGGGGGGACGGTAGTTCTCAGCCCCAGCATTTT
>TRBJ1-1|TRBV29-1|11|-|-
CSVRRGSYAFF
TGCAGCGTTCGTAGAGGAAGTTATGCTTTCTTT
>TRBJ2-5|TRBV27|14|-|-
CASSLAGNQETQYF
TGTGCCAGCAGTTTAGCGGGAAACCAAGAGACCCAGTACTTC